A selection of T cell receptor beta chains follows, all from one sample in a study of shared clonotypes between healthy human individuals. Method: immunoSEQ multiplex PCR; TCRdb's copy keeps in-frame clones and lacks some. The sample consists of around 440,000 clones, 60% to 80% of them appearing once. Sample: PBMCs. The receptors stem from a middle-aged woman in good health. Some clones in this sample may be carry-over from other donors' samples. CDR3s include the opening cysteine and the closing phenylalanine or tryptophan. D genes are given only for firm matches. Only part of the rows carry a size: once, few, many, or a class if the clone is expanded.

clone_size d_call j_call v_call cdr3_aa cdr3_nt
- TRBD1 TRBJ1-2 TRBV7-9 CASSLRKPGTGSGYGYTF TGTGCCAGCAGCTTAAGGAAGCCGGGGACAGGGAGTGGCTATGGCTACACCTTC
- - TRBJ1-2 TRBV4-2 CASSQEPGPPYGYTF TGTGCCAGCAGCCAAGAGCCAGGACCACCATATGGCTACACCTTC
- - TRBJ2-7 TRBV5-6 CASSLGQGAYEQYF TGTGCCAGCAGCTTGGGCCAGGGAGCCTACGAGCAGTACTTC
- - TRBJ2-2 TRBV11-2 CASSSWFVGVGYTGELFF TGTGCCAGCAGCTCGTGGTTTGTTGGGGTCGGGTACACCGGGGAGCTGTTTTTT
- - TRBJ2-3 TRBV5-1 CASSLVGESTDTQYF TGCGCCAGCAGCTTGGTGGGAGAGAGCACAGATACGCAGTATTTT
- - TRBJ2-7 TRBV18 CASSPSAAYEQYF TGTGCCAGCTCACCGTCGGCGGCCTACGAGCAGTACTTC
once TRBD2 TRBJ2-3 TRBV9 CASSGSGQSTDTQYF TGTGCCAGCAGCGGTAGCGGGCAAAGCACAGATACGCAGTATTTT
- - TRBJ2-1 TRBV6-5 CASSSPGVHEQFF TGTGCCAGCAGTTCCCCGGGGGTCCATGAGCAGTTCTTC
- TRBD2 TRBJ2-1 TRBV9 CASSLWTSGRPDEQFF TGTGCCAGCAGCTTATGGACTAGCGGGAGGCCGGATGAGCAGTTCTTC
- - TRBJ2-5 TRBV27 CASSFRWAGARETQYF TGTGCCAGCAGTTTCAGGTGGGCAGGGGCGCGAGAGACCCAGTACTTC
- TRBD2 TRBJ2-1 TRBV4-1 CASSQAFSGNSYNEQFF TGCGCCAGCAGCCAGGCCTTTAGCGGGAACTCCTACAATGAGCAGTTCTTC
- - TRBJ1-2 TRBV7-8 CASSQIGQTNYGYTF TGTGCCAGCAGCCAAATCGGACAGACCAACTATGGCTACACCTTC
- - TRBJ2-7 TRBV28 CASSSTRVLYEQYF TGTGCCAGCAGTTCGACTAGAGTGCTCTACGAGCAGTACTTC
- - TRBJ1-1 TRBV6-1 CASSGAGTRGASFTEAFF TGTGCCAGCAGTGGGGCCGGGACAAGGGGCGCCTCTTTCACTGAAGCTTTCTTT
- - TRBJ2-7 TRBV5-1 CASSLGPQGQLTYEQYF TGCGCCAGCAGCTTGGGTCCCCAGGGACAATTGACCTACGAGCAGTACTTC
- - TRBJ1-4 TRBV27 CASSTLTAETNEKLFF TGTGCCAGCAGTACGCTAACTGCGGAGACTAATGAAAAACTGTTTTTT
- TRBD2 TRBJ2-3 TRBV4-1 CASSQDGRGGSSTDTQYF TGCGCCAGCAGCCAAGATGGGCGGGGGGGATCAAGCACAGATACGCAGTATTTT
many TRBD2 TRBJ2-3 TRBV6-4 CASSVKAGSTDTQYF TGTGCCAGCAGTGTAAAAGCGGGATCCACAGATACGCAGTATTTT
few - TRBJ2-5 TRBV10-2 CASSERGPQETQYF TGCGCCAGCAGTGAACGGGGACCCCAAGAGACCCAGTACTTC
- TRBD2 TRBJ2-7 TRBV29-1 CSVGLGGSDEQYF TGCAGCGTGGGACTAGGGGGATCGGACGAGCAGTACTTC
- - TRBJ2-7 TRBV5-6 CASSAPHVAGEGYEQYF TGTGCCAGCAGCGCCCCGCATGTAGCAGGGGAAGGGTACGAGCAGTACTTC
- TRBD1 TRBJ1-5 TRBV7-8 CASSLRTGGQGNQPQHF TGTGCCAGCAGCCTTAGGACAGGGGGCCAGGGGAATCAGCCCCAGCATTTT
- - TRBJ1-2 TRBV19 CASSRGPYGYTF TGTGCCAGTAGTAGGGGCCCCTATGGCTACACCTTC
medium-sized - TRBJ2-7 TRBV6-1 CASMTGGGDEQYF TGTGCCAGCATGACCGGAGGGGGCGACGAGCAGTACTTC
- - TRBJ1-2 TRBV25-1 CASSEGGSGTPVGYTF TGTGCCAGCAGTGAAGGAGGTTCAGGGACTCCCGTTGGCTACACCTTC
- TRBD2 TRBJ2-7 TRBV4-1 CASSQGTSGRALYYEQYF TGCGCCAGCAGCCAAGGGACTAGCGGGAGGGCCCTTTACTACGAGCAGTACTTC
- TRBD2 TRBJ2-1 TRBV7-9 CASSLFLAGEYNEQFF TGTGCCAGCAGCTTATTTTTAGCGGGAGAGTACAATGAGCAGTTCTTC
- TRBD2 TRBJ2-7 TRBV28 CASSGGYSYEQYF TGTGCCAGTAGCGGGGGGTATTCCTACGAGCAGTACTTC
- - TRBJ2-5 TRBV27 CASSLSDLAYETQYF TGTGCCAGCAGTTTATCGGACCTAGCTTACGAGACCCAGTACTTC
- - TRBJ1-2 TRBV15 CATSRDLRPSYGYTF TGTGCCACCAGCAGAGATCTTCGGCCGTCCTATGGCTACACCTTC
- TRBD2 TRBJ2-1 TRBV13 CASSLAASGNNEQFF TGTGCCAGCAGCTTAGCGGCTAGCGGGAACAATGAGCAGTTCTTC
- TRBD2 TRBJ2-7 TRBV28 CASNFPGGYEQYF TGTGCCAGCAACTTCCCGGGAGGCTACGAGCAGTACTTC
- - TRBJ2-7 TRBV28 CASSSPSVNSYEQYF TGTGCCAGCAGTTCCCCTAGCGTGAATTCCTACGAGCAGTACTTC
many - TRBJ2-5 TRBV5-1 CASSLDRHQETQYF TGCGCCAGCAGCTTGGACAGACACCAAGAGACCCAGTACTTC
- - TRBJ1-1 TRBV28 CASIPTGVSDAFF TGTGCCAGCATCCCAACGGGGGTTAGTGACGCTTTCTTT
- - TRBJ1-2 TRBV19 CASSPQRDGGYTF TGTGCCAGTAGTCCTCAAAGGGACGGGGGCTACACCTTC
- - TRBJ1-1 TRBV19 CASSYEARTEAFF TGTGCCAGTAGTTACGAGGCCCGAACTGAAGCTTTCTTT